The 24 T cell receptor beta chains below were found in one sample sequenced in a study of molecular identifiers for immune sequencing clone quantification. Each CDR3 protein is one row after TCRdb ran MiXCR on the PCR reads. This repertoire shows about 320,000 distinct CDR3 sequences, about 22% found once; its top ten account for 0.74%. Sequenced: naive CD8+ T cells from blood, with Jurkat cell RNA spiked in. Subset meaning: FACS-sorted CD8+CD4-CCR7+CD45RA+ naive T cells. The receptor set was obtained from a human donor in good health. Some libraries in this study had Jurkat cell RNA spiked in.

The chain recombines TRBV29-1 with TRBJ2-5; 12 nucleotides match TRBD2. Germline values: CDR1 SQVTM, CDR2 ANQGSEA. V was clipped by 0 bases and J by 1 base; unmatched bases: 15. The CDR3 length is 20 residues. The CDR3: CSVEDIGRGLAGTSQETQYF. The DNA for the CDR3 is TGCAGCGTTGAAGATATAGGGCGGGGACTAGCGGGCACCTCCCAAGAGACCCAGTACTTC.

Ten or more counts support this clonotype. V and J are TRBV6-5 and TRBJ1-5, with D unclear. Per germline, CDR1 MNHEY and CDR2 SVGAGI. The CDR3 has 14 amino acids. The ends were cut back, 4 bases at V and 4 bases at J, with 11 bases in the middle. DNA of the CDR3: TGTGCCAGCAGTTCGGGGAGTCAGAATCAGCCCCAGCATTTT. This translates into CASSSGSQNQPQHF.

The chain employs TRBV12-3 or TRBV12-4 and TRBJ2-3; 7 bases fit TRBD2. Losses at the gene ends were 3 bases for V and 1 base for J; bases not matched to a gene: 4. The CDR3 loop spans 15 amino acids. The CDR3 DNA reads TGTGCCAGCAGTTTTGCGGGAGCTGGCACAGATACGCAGTATTTT. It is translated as CASSFAGAGTDTQYF.

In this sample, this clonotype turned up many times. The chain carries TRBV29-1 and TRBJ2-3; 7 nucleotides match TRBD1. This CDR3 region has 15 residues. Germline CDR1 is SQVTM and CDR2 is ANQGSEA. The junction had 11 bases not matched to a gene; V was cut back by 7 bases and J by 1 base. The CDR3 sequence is CSGTPVGQGTDTQYF. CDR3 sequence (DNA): TGCAGCGGGACACCCGTCGGACAGGGCACAGATACGCAGTATTTT.

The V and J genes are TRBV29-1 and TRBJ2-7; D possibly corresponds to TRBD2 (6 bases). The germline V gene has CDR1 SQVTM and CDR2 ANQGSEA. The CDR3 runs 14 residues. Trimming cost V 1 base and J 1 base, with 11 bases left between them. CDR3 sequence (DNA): TGCAGCGTTGAAGCGTTGGAGGGTTCCTACGAGCAGTACTTC. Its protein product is CSVEALEGSYEQYF.

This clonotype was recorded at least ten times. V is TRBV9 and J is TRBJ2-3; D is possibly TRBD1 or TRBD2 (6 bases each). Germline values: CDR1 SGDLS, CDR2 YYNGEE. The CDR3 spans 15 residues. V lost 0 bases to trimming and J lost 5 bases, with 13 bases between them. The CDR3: CASSVAGAGGDTQYF. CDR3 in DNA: TGTGCCAGCAGCGTAGCGGGGGCCGGGGGAGATACGCAGTATTTT.

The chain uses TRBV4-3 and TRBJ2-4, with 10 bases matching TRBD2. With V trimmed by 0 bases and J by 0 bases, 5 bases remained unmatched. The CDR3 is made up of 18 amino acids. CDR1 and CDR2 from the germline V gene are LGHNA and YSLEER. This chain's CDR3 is CASSQDLAGVLAKNIQYF. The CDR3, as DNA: TGCGCCAGCAGCCAAGATCTAGCGGGGGTCCTAGCCAAAAACATTCAGTACTTC.

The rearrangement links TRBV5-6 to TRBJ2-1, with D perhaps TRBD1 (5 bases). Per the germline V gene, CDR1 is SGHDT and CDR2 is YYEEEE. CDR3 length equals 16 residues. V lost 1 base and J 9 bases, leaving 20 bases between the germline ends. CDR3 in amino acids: CASSLRALGRGGEQFF. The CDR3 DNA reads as TGTGCCAGCAGCTTGCGGGCCCTCGGAAGGGGCGGTGAGCAGTTCTTC.

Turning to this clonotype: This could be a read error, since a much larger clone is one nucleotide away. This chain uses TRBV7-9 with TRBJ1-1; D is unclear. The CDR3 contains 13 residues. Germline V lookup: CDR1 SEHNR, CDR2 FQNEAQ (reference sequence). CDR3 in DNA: TGTGCCAGCAGCCCGGCCCCCCACACTGAACCTTTCTTT. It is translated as CASSPAPHTEPFF.

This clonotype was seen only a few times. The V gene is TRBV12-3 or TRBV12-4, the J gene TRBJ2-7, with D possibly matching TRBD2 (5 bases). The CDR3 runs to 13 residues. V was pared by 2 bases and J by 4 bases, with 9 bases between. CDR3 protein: CASSLLAYYEQYF. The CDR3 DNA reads TGTGCCAGCAGTTTACTAGCTTATTACGAGCAGTACTTC.

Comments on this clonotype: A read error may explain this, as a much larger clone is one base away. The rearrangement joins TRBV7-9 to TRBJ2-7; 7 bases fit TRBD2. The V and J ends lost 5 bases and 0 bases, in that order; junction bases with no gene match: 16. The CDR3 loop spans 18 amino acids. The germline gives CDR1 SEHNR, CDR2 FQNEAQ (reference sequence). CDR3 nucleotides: TGTGCCAGCAGCCCTCGGGTCGGGGGGAAAGCCGCCTCCTACGAGCAGTACTTC. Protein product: CASSPRVGGKAASYEQYF.

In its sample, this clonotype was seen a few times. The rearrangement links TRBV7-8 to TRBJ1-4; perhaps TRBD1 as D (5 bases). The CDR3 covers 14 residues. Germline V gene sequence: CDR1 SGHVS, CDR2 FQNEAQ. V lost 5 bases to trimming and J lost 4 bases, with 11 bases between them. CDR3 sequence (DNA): TGTGCCAGCAGCAGAACAGGCATTAATGAAAAACTGTTTTTT. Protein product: CASSRTGINEKLFF.

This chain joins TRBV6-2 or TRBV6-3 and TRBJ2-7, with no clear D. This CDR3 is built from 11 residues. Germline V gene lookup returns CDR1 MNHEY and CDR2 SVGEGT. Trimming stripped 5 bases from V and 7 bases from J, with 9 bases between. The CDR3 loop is CASSRSVEQYF. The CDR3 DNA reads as TGTGCCAGCAGTCGGAGCGTTGAGCAGTACTTC.

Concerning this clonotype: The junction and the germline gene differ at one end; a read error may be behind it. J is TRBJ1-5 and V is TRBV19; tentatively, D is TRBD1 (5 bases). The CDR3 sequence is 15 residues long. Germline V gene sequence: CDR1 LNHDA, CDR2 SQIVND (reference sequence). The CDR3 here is CAGSSGTRGNQPQHF. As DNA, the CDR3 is TGTGCCGGTAGTTCCGGGACCAGGGGCAATCAGCCCCAGCATTTT.

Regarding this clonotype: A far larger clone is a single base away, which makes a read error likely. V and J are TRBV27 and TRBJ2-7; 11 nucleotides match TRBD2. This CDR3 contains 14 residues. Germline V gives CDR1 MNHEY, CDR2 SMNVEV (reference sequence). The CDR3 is CARSPGLAVYEQYF. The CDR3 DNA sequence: TGTGCCCGCAGTCCGGGACTAGCGGTCTACGAGCAGTACTTC.

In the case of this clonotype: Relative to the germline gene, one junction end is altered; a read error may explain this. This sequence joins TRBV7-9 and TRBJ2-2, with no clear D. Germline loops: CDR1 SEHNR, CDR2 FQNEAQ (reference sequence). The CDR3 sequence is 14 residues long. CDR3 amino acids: CAGSRAPRPGELFF. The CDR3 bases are TGTGCCGGCAGCCGAGCCCCTCGGCCCGGGGAGCTGTTTTTT.

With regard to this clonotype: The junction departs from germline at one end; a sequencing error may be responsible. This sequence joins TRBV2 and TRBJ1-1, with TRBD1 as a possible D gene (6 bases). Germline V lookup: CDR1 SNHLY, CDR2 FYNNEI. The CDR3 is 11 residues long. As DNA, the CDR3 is TGTGCCAGCACCGAGGGGGACCGAGACTGTTTT. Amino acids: CASTEGDRDCF. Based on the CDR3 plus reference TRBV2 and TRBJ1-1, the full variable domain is EPEVTQTPSHQVTQMGQEVILRCVPISNHLYFYWYRQILGQKVEFLVSFYNNEISEKSEIFDDQFSVERPDGSNFTLKIRSTKLEDSAMYFCASTEGDRDCFGQGTRLTVV.

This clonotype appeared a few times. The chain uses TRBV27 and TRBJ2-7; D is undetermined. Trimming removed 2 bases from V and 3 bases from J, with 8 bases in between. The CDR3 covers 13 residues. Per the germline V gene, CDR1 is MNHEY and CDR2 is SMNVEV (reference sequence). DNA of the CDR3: TGTGCCAGCAGTTTACTGGGCAACTACGAGCAGTACTTC. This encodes CASSLLGNYEQYF.

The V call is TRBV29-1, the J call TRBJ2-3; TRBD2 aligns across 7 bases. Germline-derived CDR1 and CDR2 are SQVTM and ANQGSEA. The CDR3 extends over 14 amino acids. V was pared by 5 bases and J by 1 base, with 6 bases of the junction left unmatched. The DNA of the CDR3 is TGCAGCGTTAAAGGTGCGGGAGGCACAGATACGCAGTATTTT. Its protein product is CSVKGAGGTDTQYF.

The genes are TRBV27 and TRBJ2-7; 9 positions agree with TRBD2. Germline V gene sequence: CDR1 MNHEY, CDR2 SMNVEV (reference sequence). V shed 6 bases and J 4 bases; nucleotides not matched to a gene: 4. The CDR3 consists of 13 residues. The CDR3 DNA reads TGTGCCAGCAGGATAGCGGGGGCGTACGAGCAGTACTTC. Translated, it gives CASRIAGAYEQYF.

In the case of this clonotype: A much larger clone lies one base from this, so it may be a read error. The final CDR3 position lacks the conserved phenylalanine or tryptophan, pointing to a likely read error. CDR3 protein: CASGLVGIADEAFV. In DNA form, the CDR3 reads TGTGCTAGTGGTTTGGTTGGGATCGCGGATGAAGCTTTCGTT. This rearrangement joins TRBV12-5 to TRBJ1-1; D unresolved. Looked up from germline, CDR1 is LGHNT and CDR2 is FRNRAP. V lost 0 bases and J 7 bases, leaving 12 bases between the germline ends. The CDR3 totals 14 residues.

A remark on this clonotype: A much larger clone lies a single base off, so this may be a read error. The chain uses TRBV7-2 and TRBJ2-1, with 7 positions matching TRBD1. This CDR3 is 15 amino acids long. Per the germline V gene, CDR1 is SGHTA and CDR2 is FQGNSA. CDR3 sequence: CARSSWTGEDDEQFF. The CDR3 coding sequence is TGTGCCAGGAGCTCGTGGACAGGCGAAGATGATGAGCAGTTCTTC. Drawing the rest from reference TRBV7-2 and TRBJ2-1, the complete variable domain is GAGVSQSPSNKVTEKGKDVELRCDPISGHTALYWYRQSLGQGLEFLIYFQGNSAPDKSGLPSDRFSAERTGGSVSTLTIQRTQQEDSAVYLCARSSWTGEDDEQFFGPGTRLTVL.

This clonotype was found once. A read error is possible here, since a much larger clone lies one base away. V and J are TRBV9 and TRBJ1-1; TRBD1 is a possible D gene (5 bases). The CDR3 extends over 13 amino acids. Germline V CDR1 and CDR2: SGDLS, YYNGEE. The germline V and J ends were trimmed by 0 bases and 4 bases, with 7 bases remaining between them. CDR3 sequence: CASSVGGFTEAFF. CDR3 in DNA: TGTGCCAGCAGCGTAGGGGGCTTCACTGAAGCTTTCTTT.

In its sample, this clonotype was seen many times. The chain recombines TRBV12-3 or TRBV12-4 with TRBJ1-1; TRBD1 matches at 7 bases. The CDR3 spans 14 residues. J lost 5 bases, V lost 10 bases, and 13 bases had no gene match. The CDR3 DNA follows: TGTGCCAATACCCAGGGGGGGGTGACGACTGAAGCTTTCTTT. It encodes CANTQGGVTTEAFF.